This record concerns one TCR beta chain sequence. Sequencing used immunoSEQ multiplex PCR; TCRdb keeps in-frame clones, though not all of them. The sample carries about 360,000 clones, around 88% recorded once. This specimen comes from a study of blood T cell repertoires in COVID-19. Trimming stripped 3 bases from V and 0 bases from J, with 5 bases between. CDR1 and CDR2 (germline): LGHNA, YNFKEQ. This CDR3 has 13 residues. V usage is TRBV4-2 and J usage is TRBJ1-2; D is uncertain. Material for sequencing was peripheral blood. The TCR sequence derives from a young man with active or convalescent COVID-19. CDR3 amino acids: CASSHGANYGYTF. DNA of the CDR3: TGTGCCAGCAGCCACGGGGCTAACTATGGCTACACCTTC.